The 23 T cell receptor beta chains presented below share a single source sample, sequenced in a study of T-cell reconstitution after alpha-beta-depleted transplantation in children (TCRdb year 2016). The library was obtained by PCR. Sequencing was performed on an Illumina HiSeq 2500. TCR libraries were prepared with molecular barcoding, using unique molecular identifiers to normalize TCRbeta repertoire quantification. TCRdb itself trimmed the public reads at Q25 with fastp, ran MiXCR and retained productive beta chains. Each CDR3 protein appears once, grouped with its most common genes and DNA. A total of some 640,000 distinct CDR3 sequences appear in this sample, 16% of them only once. Clones ranked in the top ten supply approximately 1% of the sample. The sample consisted of PBMCs from the stem cell graft donor, taken from the stem cell graft. These receptor sequences come from a human donor who donated a stem cell graft to a child with acute myeloid leukemia.

This clonotype was picked up many times. V usage is TRBV12-3 or TRBV12-4 and J usage is TRBJ2-5, with D perhaps TRBD1 (7 bases). CDR3 length: 13 residues. Trimming pared 7 bases from V and 2 bases from J, leaving 11 bases between. The chain's CDR3 is CASTQGGQETQYF. The CDR3, as DNA: TGTGCCAGCACCCAGGGGGGACAAGAGACCCAGTACTTC.

The V call is TRBV4-1, the J call TRBJ2-2; D perhaps matches TRBD2 (5 bases). V lost 0 bases, J lost 5 bases, and 13 bases lay in between. CDR3 size: 16 residues. Germline CDR1 is MGHRA and CDR2 is YSYEKL. CDR3 DNA: TGCGCCAGCAGCCAAGATATGAGCGGTCTGACCGGGGAGCTGTTTTTT. Encoded protein: CASSQDMSGLTGELFF.

V is TRBV29-1 and J is TRBJ2-1; TRBD1 might be the D (6 bases). This CDR3 is 10 amino acids long. Germline lookup yields CDR1 SQVTM and CDR2 ANQGSEA. V was trimmed by 3 bases and J by 13 bases, leaving 10 bases between them. The CDR3 loop reads CSVESRGQFF. CDR3 DNA sequence: TGCAGCGTTGAGTCCAGGGGTCAGTTCTTC.

On this clonotype itself: One base away lies a much larger clone, so this may be a sequencing read error. This chain links TRBV12-3 or TRBV12-4 with TRBJ2-5, with 7 nucleotides matching TRBD2. The CDR3 covers 15 residues. After removal of 3 bases from V and 3 bases from J, the junction contained 7 bases not matched to a gene. CDR3 sequence reads: CASSFVGGREETQYF. CDR3 nucleotides: TGTGCCAGCAGTTTTGTCGGGGGGAGAGAAGAGACCCAGTACTTC.

The gene calls are TRBV4-1 and TRBJ1-1; 9 bases are shared with TRBD1. The CDR3 is 14 amino acids. V lost 4 bases and J lost 6; bases outside the gene matches: 6. Germline V lookup: CDR1 MGHRA, CDR2 YSYEKL. In DNA form, the CDR3 reads TGCGCCAGCAGCCGAGGACAGGGGACGGCTGAAGCTTTCTTT. Protein product: CASSRGQGTAEAFF.

This clonotype was seen just once. This sequence joins TRBV18 and TRBJ2-1; D is undetermined. V lost 3 bases, J lost 5 bases, and 8 bases lay in between. The CDR3 runs to 13 residues. The germline CDR1 and CDR2 sequences are KGHSH and LQKENI. CDR3 sequence reads: CASSPQLNNEQFF. The DNA of the CDR3 is TGTGCCAGCTCACCGCAGTTGAACAATGAGCAGTTCTTC. Using reference TRBV18 and TRBJ2-1 for the parts outside the CDR3, the full variable domain is NAGVMQNPRHLVRRRGQEARLRCSPMKGHSHVYWYRQLPEEGLKFMVYLQKENIIDESGMPKERFSAEFPKEGPSILRIQQVVRGDSAAYFCASSPQLNNEQFFGPGTRLTVL.

This clonotype came up a few times. The chain combines TRBV6-2 or TRBV6-3 with TRBJ1-6; 7 bases are a match to TRBD1. Germline V gene lookup returns CDR1 MNHEY and CDR2 SVGEGT. J gave up 7 bases and V 5 bases, and 5 bases lay outside the gene matches. This CDR3 contains 14 residues. The CDR3 reads CASSVGQRNSPLHF. CDR3 coding DNA: TGTGCCAGCAGTGTGGGACAGAGAAATTCACCCCTCCACTTT.

The rearrangement links TRBV20-1 to TRBJ1-5; tentative D call: TRBD1 (6 bases). CDR1 is DFQATT, CDR2 SNEGSKA, per germline (reference sequence). The CDR3 covers 17 residues. CDR3 in amino acids: CCARDRPGLGSNQPQHF. Written as DNA, the CDR3 is TGCTGCGCTAGAGACAGGCCGGGGTTAGGGAGCAATCAGCCCCAGCATTTT.

This clonotype was observed at least ten times. The gene calls are TRBV29-1 and TRBJ1-4; the D gene is possibly TRBD1 (6 bases). Germline CDR1 SQVTM, CDR2 ANQGSEA. V dropped 7 bases and J dropped 6 bases, with 12 bases sitting between them. The CDR3 covers 12 residues. The chain's CDR3 is CSAKQGDEKLFF. The CDR3 nucleotides read TGCAGCGCGAAACAGGGTGATGAAAAACTGTTTTTT.

This clonotype was observed many times. The V gene is TRBV20-1, the J gene TRBJ2-1, with a weak D call TRBD2 (5 bases). V dropped 1 base and J dropped 1 base, with 11 bases sitting between them. Germline lookup yields CDR1 DFQATT and CDR2 SNEGSKA (reference sequence). The CDR3 has 15 residues. The CDR3 here is CSARGPGDSYNEQFF. As DNA, the CDR3 is TGCAGTGCTAGAGGGCCCGGGGATTCCTACAATGAGCAGTTCTTC.

V and J are TRBV7-2 and TRBJ2-3; 9 bases map to TRBD1. V was pared by 4 bases and J by 5 bases, with 7 bases of the junction left unmatched. Germline lookup yields CDR1 SGHTA and CDR2 FQGNSA. This CDR3 is 15 amino acids long. The CDR3 coding sequence is TGTGCCAGCAGCTCCCCGGACAGGGGTGAAGATACGCAGTATTTT. Protein product: CASSSPDRGEDTQYF.

The chain combines TRBV7-2 with TRBJ2-5, with D possibly matching TRBD1 (5 bases). Germline values: CDR1 SGHTA, CDR2 FQGNSA. Trimming cost V 1 base and J 5 bases, with 14 bases left between them. This CDR3 has 15 residues. The CDR3 bases are TGTGCCAGCAGCTTAGGGGGCAGGGCCCAGGAGACCCAGTACTTC. Residues: CASSLGGRAQETQYF.

Ten or more counts support this clonotype. This rearrangement joins TRBV20-1 to TRBJ2-7, with 7 bases that match TRBD1. Germline CDR1 reads DFQATT; CDR2 reads SNEGSKA (reference sequence). This CDR3 contains 13 residues. With 6 bases clipped from V and 0 bases from J, the junction kept 5 bases outside the gene matches. CDR3 in DNA: TGCAGTGCCCAGACAGGGTCCTCCTACGAGCAGTACGTC. It translates to CSAQTGSSYEQYV.

The chain has TRBV24-1 and TRBJ2-5; TRBD1 agrees at 9 bases. The CDR3 totals 15 residues. Germline CDR1 KGHDR, CDR2 SFDVKD. V was clipped by 4 bases and J by 5 bases; unmatched bases: 7. CDR3 loop: CATSEDRGRFETQYF. CDR3 in DNA: TGTGCCACCAGTGAGGACAGGGGAAGATTCGAGACCCAGTACTTC.

A few counts support this clonotype. The chain combines TRBV5-5 with TRBJ2-2, with 7 bases matching TRBD1. Germline CDR1 is SGHKS and CDR2 is YYEKEE (reference sequence). The J segment lost 4 bases and the V segment lost 1 base, leaving 4 bases of the junction unmatched. The CDR3 runs to 15 residues. CDR3 bases: TGTGCCAGCAGCTTGTGGGACAGACTCACCGGGGAGCTGTTTTTT. Translated, it gives CASSLWDRLTGELFF.

The table lists this clonotype with many counts. The rearrangement joins TRBV29-1 to TRBJ1-1, with D possibly TRBD1 on 6 matching bases. Germline V gives CDR1 SQVTM, CDR2 ANQGSEA. The CDR3 contains 14 residues. Between the trimmed V and J ends, which lost 5 bases and 0 bases, there was a span of 13 bases. For the CDR3, the DNA is TGCAGCGTTTGGACTGGACAGCTGAACACTGAAGCTTTCTTT. It specifies CSVWTGQLNTEAFF. Combining the CDR3 with reference TRBV29-1 and TRBJ1-1 gives the whole variable domain SAVISQKPSRDICQRGTSLTIQCQVDSQVTMMFWYRQQPGQSLTLIATANQGSEATYESGFVIDKFPISRPNLTFSTLTVSNMSPEDSSIYLCSVWTGQLNTEAFFGQGTRLTVV.

V usage is TRBV7-2 and J usage is TRBJ1-1; D is possibly TRBD1 (5 bases). The V end lost 3 bases, the J end lost 0 bases, and 20 bases lay between the germline ends. Germline loops: CDR1 SGHTA, CDR2 FQGNSA. CDR3 length: 18 amino acids. As DNA, the CDR3 is TGTGCCAGCAGCTTTCGAAGACCGAGACACAGGATGAACACTGAAGCTTTCTTT. Translating gives CASSFRRPRHRMNTEAFF.

Only a few counts were recorded for this clonotype. The gene calls are TRBV24-1 and TRBJ2-3; D is possibly TRBD1 or TRBD2 (5 bases each). The CDR3 spans 15 residues. Looked up from germline, CDR1 is KGHDR and CDR2 is SFDVKD. Trimming shortened V by 2 bases and J by 2 bases, and 10 bases separated the two germline ends. Here the CDR3 DNA reads TGTGCCACCAGTGATTGGCCGGGACCCACAGATACGCAGTATTTT. Its protein product is CATSDWPGPTDTQYF.

This clonotype was picked up a small number of times. This sequence joins TRBV13 and TRBJ2-6; 7 bases line up with TRBD1. Germline lookup yields CDR1 PRHDT and CDR2 FYEKMQ (reference sequence). The CDR3 totals 17 residues. With 5 bases clipped from V and 0 bases from J, the junction kept 7 bases outside the gene matches. The CDR3 bases are TGTGCCAGCAGCCTATACAGGGGTAGCTCTGGGGCCAACGTCCTGACTTTC. Its protein is CASSLYRGSSGANVLTF.

The table lists this clonotype with many counts. The chain recombines TRBV20-1 with TRBJ1-2, with a tentative D call TRBD1 (5 bases). This CDR3 has 17 amino acids. Germline lookup yields CDR1 DFQATT and CDR2 SNEGSKA (reference sequence). V was shortened by 0 bases and J by 1 base, with 18 bases between the two germline ends. DNA of the CDR3: TGCAGTGCTAGAGAACCGGGACGGAACCGTCTTAACTATGGCTACACCTTC. Its protein is CSAREPGRNRLNYGYTF.

This clonotype has ten or more counts. The chain is built from TRBV6-6 and TRBJ1-2; D remains ambiguous. The CDR3 is 12 residues long. The germline V gene has CDR1 MNHNY and CDR2 SVGAGI (reference sequence). V gave up 5 bases and J gave up 5 bases, with 9 bases separating them. CDR3 loop: CASSPQMYGYTF. In DNA, the CDR3 is TGTGCCAGCAGTCCTCAGATGTATGGCTACACCTTC.

This clonotype was counted between two and nine times. The chain uses TRBV6-1 and TRBJ2-3; the D gene is possibly TRBD2 (7 bases). V lost 5 bases and J lost 4, with 22 bases in between. Germline V gene lookup returns CDR1 MNHNS and CDR2 SASEGT. CDR3 size: 17 residues. The CDR3 DNA follows: TGTGCCAGCAGTCCCATCACGGGGGGCAGGGCGGCAGATACGCAGTATTTT. Encoded protein: CASSPITGGRAADTQYF.

This clonotype was found a few times. The rearrangement links TRBV4-2 to TRBJ2-3; D perhaps matches TRBD2 (8 bases). V was shortened by 3 bases and J by 4 bases, with 20 bases between the two germline ends. CDR3 length equals 17 residues. Germline values: CDR1 LGHNA, CDR2 YNFKEQ. The CDR3 loop is CASSHLPGRGQADTQYF. For the CDR3, the DNA is TGTGCCAGCAGCCATCTCCCCGGGAGGGGGCAGGCAGATACGCAGTATTTT.